These 23 T cell receptor beta chains were all obtained from the same sample, sequenced in a study of shared clonotypes between healthy human individuals. Measured with immunoSEQ multiplex PCR; TCRdb has only the in-frame clones, and not every one. The sample has about 490,000 clones; 76% are singletons. The sample consisted of PBMCs. The receptors shown here come from a woman between 40 and 55 years old in good health. Some clones in this sample may be carry-over from other donors' samples.

This clone was detected many times. Within the sample, other DNA sequences also encode this same CDR3. V usage is TRBV4-2 and J usage is TRBJ2-1, with D perhaps TRBD2 (7 bases). The germline gives CDR1 LGHNA, CDR2 YNFKEQ. Trimming removed 4 bases at V and 13 bases at J, with 17 bases between. The CDR3 totals 13 residues. Written as DNA, the CDR3 is TGTGCCAGCAGCCCCCAAGGGCGGGGGCATCAGTTCTTC. As protein: CASSPQGRGHQFF.

This clone was observed a few times. With a much larger clone just one base away, this may be a read error. Other DNA sequences of this sample code for an identical CDR3. The rearrangement joins TRBV4-2 to TRBJ1-2, with 11 bases fitting TRBD1. Germline assignment: CDR1 LGHNA and CDR2 YNFKEQ. The CDR3 has 16 residues. The CDR3: CASSHWGTGGTYGYTF. The CDR3 nucleotides read TGTGCCAGCAGCCACTGGGGGACAGGGGGGACCTATGGCTACACTTTC.

The chain has TRBV4-3 and TRBJ2-7; D possibly corresponds to TRBD1 (6 bases). The CDR3 extends over 15 amino acids. Trimming pared 4 bases from V and 4 bases from J, leaving 17 bases between. Germline values: CDR1 LGHNA, CDR2 YSLEER. This CDR3 is CASSPYFPGDYEQYF. CDR3 in DNA: TGCGCCAGCAGCCCTTACTTTCCAGGGGATTACGAGCAGTACTTC.

This chain connects TRBV4-1 to TRBJ2-7; D might be TRBD2 (5 bases). V lost 0 bases and J 0 bases, leaving 12 bases between the germline ends. Germline CDR1 and CDR2: MGHRA and YSYEKL. CDR3 length: 16 residues. The CDR3 is CASSQEPTGSSYEQYF. The CDR3 DNA is TGCGCCAGCAGCCAAGAGCCGACGGGGAGCTCCTACGAGCAGTACTTC.

V and J are TRBV5-1 and TRBJ2-1; 9 bases fit TRBD2. This CDR3 spans 15 amino acids. CDR1 and CDR2 (germline): SGHRS, YFSETQ. The V gene end was trimmed by 1 base and the J gene end by 5 bases; junction bases not matched to a gene: 4. The CDR3 DNA reads TGCGCCAGCAGCTTGAGAGCGGGAGGCCACAATGAGCAGTTCTTC. This encodes CASSLRAGGHNEQFF.

In its sample, this clone was seen a few times. This rearrangement joins TRBV10-1 to TRBJ2-7; 11 bases fit TRBD2. CDR1 and CDR2 from the germline V gene are WNHNN and SYGVQD (reference sequence). After removal of 5 bases from V and 6 bases from J, the junction contained 3 bases not matched to a gene. This CDR3 has 13 residues. The CDR3 nucleotides are TGCGCCAGCAGTCCTAGCGGGAGGTCCGAGCAGTACTTC. Its protein product is CASSPSGRSEQYF.

The table lists this clone with many counts. This chain connects TRBV5-4 to TRBJ1-2; D not resolved. The V gene lost 2 bases and the J gene lost 3 bases, with 14 bases spanning the gap. The CDR3 runs 15 residues. Germline V lookup: CDR1 SGHNT, CDR2 YYREEE (reference sequence). CDR3 amino acids: CASSLTVRGDYGYTF. In nucleotides, the CDR3 is TGTGCCAGCAGCTTAACGGTCCGCGGCGACTATGGCTACACCTTC.

V is TRBV6-1 and J is TRBJ1-5; no firm D call. The ends were cut back, 6 bases at V and 1 base at J, with 7 bases in the middle. Per the germline V gene, CDR1 is MNHNS and CDR2 is SASEGT. The CDR3 extends over 13 amino acids. The CDR3 region is CASRGVSNQPQHF. DNA of the CDR3: TGTGCCAGCAGGGGTGTGAGCAATCAGCCCCAGCATTTT.

The chain combines TRBV7-3 with TRBJ1-2; 9 bases map to TRBD1. CDR3 length equals 14 residues. From germline, CDR1 is SGHTA and CDR2 FQGTGA. Trimming removed 5 bases from V and 7 bases from J; junction bases left unmatched: 8. The CDR3 DNA sequence: TGTGCCAGCAGCCCTGGGACAGGGCGAGGTGGCTACACCTTC. It encodes CASSPGTGRGGYTF.

This clone was detected a few times. The chain uses TRBV2 and TRBJ1-5; D is perhaps TRBD1 (5 bases). Between the trimmed V and J ends, which lost 6 bases and 6 bases, there was a span of 15 bases. This CDR3 contains 14 residues. From germline, CDR1 is SNHLY and CDR2 FYNNEI. The CDR3 protein is CASRLAGGGQPQHF. CDR3 DNA sequence: TGTGCCAGCAGATTGGCGGGTGGGGGTCAGCCCCAGCATTTT. Supplemented by reference TRBV2 and TRBJ1-5, the full variable domain reads EPEVTQTPSHQVTQMGQEVILRCVPISNHLYFYWYRQILGQKVEFLVSFYNNEISEKSEIFDDQFSVERPDGSNFTLKIRSTKLEDSAMYFCASRLAGGGQPQHFGDGTRLSIL.

The chain employs TRBV7-2 and TRBJ2-3; tentatively, D is TRBD2 (6 bases). The length of the CDR3 is 17 residues. The germline CDR1 and CDR2 sequences are SGHTA and FQGNSA. Trimming pared 1 base from V and 6 bases from J, leaving 20 bases between. CDR3 loop: CASSLGRAPNLIDTQYF. CDR3 nucleotides: TGTGCCAGCAGCTTAGGGAGGGCTCCGAATCTTATCGATACGCAGTATTTT.

Points on this clone: Given a far larger clone just one base away, this is likely a sequencing read error. V is TRBV6-5 and J is TRBJ2-1, with TRBD2 as a possible D gene (5 bases). Trimming removed 2 bases from V and 8 bases from J, with 10 bases in between. In germline, CDR1 is MNHEY, CDR2 SVGAGI. This CDR3 is 13 amino acids long. The CDR3 nucleotides are TGTGCCAGCAGTTACGGCCGGGGAGATGAGCAGTTCTTC. Translated, it gives CASSYGRGDEQFF.

A remark on this clone: This may be a read error: a much more frequent sequence differs by one nucleotide. V usage is TRBV9 and J usage is TRBJ1-1; maybe TRBD1 (6 bases). This CDR3 region has 13 residues. The ends were cut back, 0 bases at V and 4 bases at J, with 7 bases in the middle. Germline CDR1 SGDLS, CDR2 YYNGEE. CDR3 amino acids: CASSVEGGTEAFF. The CDR3 nucleotides are TGTGCCAGCAGCGTAGAAGGGGGCACTGAAGCTTTCTTT.

This clone came up a few times. The chain couples TRBV7-3 to TRBJ2-5, with 14 nucleotides matching TRBD2. The V gene's germline CDR1 is SGHTA and CDR2 FQGTGA. V lost 0 bases, J lost 3 bases, and 9 bases stayed unmatched. The CDR3 covers 19 residues. In nucleotides, the CDR3 is TGTGCCAGCAGCTTAACCTCCGGGACTAGCGGGAGAGTTGAAGAGACCCAGTACTTC. It specifies CASSLTSGTSGRVEETQYF.

The genes are TRBV7-2 and TRBJ2-7; 7 bases are shared with TRBD2. Germline CDR1 reads SGHTA; CDR2 reads FQGNSA. The CDR3 has 15 residues. Germline trimming cut 1 base from V and 2 bases from J; bases unmatched to any gene: 5. CDR3 DNA: TGTGCCAGCAGCTTAGAGGCGGGAGACCCCTACGAGCAGTACTTC. Its translation: CASSLEAGDPYEQYF.

The rearrangement joins TRBV2 to TRBJ2-1, with 8 bases aligning to TRBD2. The length of the CDR3 is 15 residues. Germline-derived CDR1 and CDR2 are SNHLY and FYNNEI. The J segment lost 5 bases and the V segment lost 6 bases, leaving 9 bases of the junction unmatched. This CDR3 is CASRPGSGGHNEQFF. The CDR3 DNA sequence: TGTGCCAGCAGGCCCGGGAGCGGGGGCCACAATGAGCAGTTCTTC.

V usage is TRBV5-1 and J usage is TRBJ2-1; unclear D gene. Between the trimmed V and J ends, which lost 1 base and 6 bases, there was a span of 8 bases. The CDR3 is 13 amino acids. Germline V lookup: CDR1 SGHRS, CDR2 YFSETQ. In nucleotides, the CDR3 is TGCGCCAGCAGCTTGACGCTAGGCAATGAGCAGTTCTTC. It yields the protein CASSLTLGNEQFF.

V is TRBV5-1 and J is TRBJ1-1, with a tentative D call TRBD1 (5 bases). CDR3 length equals 14 residues. Looked up from germline, CDR1 is SGHRS and CDR2 is YFSETQ. V lost 4 bases to trimming and J lost 1 base, with 11 bases between them. DNA for the CDR3: TGCGCCAGCAGCCGGACTCAGGGGAACACTGAAGCTTTCTTT. It specifies CASSRTQGNTEAFF.

This chain uses TRBV7-2 with TRBJ1-4; unclear D gene. V was clipped by 5 bases and J by 4 bases, with 14 bases between them. This CDR3 has 15 amino acids. CDR1 is SGHTA, CDR2 FQGNSA, per germline. CDR3 residues: CASSAIGGLNEKLFF. CDR3 nucleotides: TGTGCCAGCAGCGCCATAGGAGGGCTTAATGAAAAACTGTTTTTT.

V usage is TRBV5-1 and J usage is TRBJ2-1; TRBD2 matches 8 bases. The CDR3 has 15 residues. With V trimmed by 2 bases and J by 7 bases, 8 bases remained unmatched. From germline, CDR1 is SGHRS and CDR2 YFSETQ. The CDR3 sequence: CASSFREGISNEQFF. The CDR3, as DNA: TGCGCCAGCAGCTTCCGGGAGGGTATTTCGAATGAGCAGTTCTTC.

The rearrangement joins TRBV5-1 to TRBJ2-3, with unresolved D. The CDR3 consists of 14 residues. The V end was cut by 5 bases, the J end by 2 bases, with 12 bases between. The V gene's germline CDR1 is SGHRS and CDR2 YFSETQ. CDR3 region: CASRRMTNTDTQYF. The CDR3 bases are TGCGCCAGCAGGCGGATGACAAACACAGATACGCAGTATTTT.

The V gene is TRBV5-1, the J gene TRBJ1-5, with 7 bases matching TRBD1. This CDR3 has 15 amino acids. Germline CDR1 is SGHRS and CDR2 is YFSETQ. After removal of 0 bases from V and 6 bases from J, the junction contained 6 bases not matched to a gene. The CDR3 protein is CASSLEQGSGQPQHF. The DNA for the CDR3 is TGCGCCAGCAGCTTGGAACAGGGGTCAGGTCAGCCCCAGCATTTT. Full variable domain (remainder filled in from reference TRBV5-1 and TRBJ1-5): KAGVTQTPRYLIKTRGQQVTLSCSPISGHRSVSWYQQTPGQGLQFLFEYFSETQRNKGNFPGRFSGRQFSNSRSEMNVSTLELGDSALYLCASSLEQGSGQPQHFGDGTRLSIL.

This chain uses TRBV29-1 with TRBJ2-5; TRBD2 matches at 7 bases. The CDR3 has 12 amino acids. V gave up 3 bases and J gave up 4 bases; unmatched junction bases: 2. Per germline, CDR1 SQVTM and CDR2 ANQGSEA. The CDR3 sequence: CSVDGGRETQYF. The CDR3 coding sequence is TGCAGCGTTGACGGCGGGAGAGAGACCCAGTACTTC.